The 23 T cell receptor beta chains in this list originate from one sample, sequenced in a study of vaccination effects on CD4 cells after COVID-19. Before any sequencing was done, the ViraFEST assay used viral peptide pools to expand antigen-specific CD4+ T cells. Cultured cells yielded isolated CD4+ T cells after approximately nine days. Nobody among the vaccine recipients had prior SARS-CoV-2 infection (nucleocapsid antibodies were negative). The antigens these receptors bind are not known. Clones were sequenced by immunoSEQ multiplex PCR, and TCRdb holds only the in-frame ones, with some missing. The sample consists of about 41,000 clones, more than 60% of them appearing once. The specimen was CD4+ T cells from PBMCs cultured with HCoV-OC43 spike peptides, collected before COVID-19 vaccination. Subset specified: HCoV-OC43 spike overlapping peptide pool stimulation. Receptor source: a human donor who received a COVID-19 vaccine.

The chain links TRBV2 to TRBJ1-2, with D unresolved. CDR1 and CDR2 from the germline V gene are SNHLY and FYNNEI. The ends were cut back, 3 bases at V and 5 bases at J, with 13 bases in the middle. The CDR3 totals 14 residues. CDR3 in amino acids: CASSESETLYGYTF. CDR3 coding DNA: TGTGCCAGCAGTGAGTCCGAAACCTTATATGGCTACACCTTC.

The chain has TRBV9 and TRBJ1-2; 7 bases fit TRBD1. The CDR3 extends over 15 amino acids. CDR1 is SGDLS and CDR2 is YYNGEE in the germline V gene. V dropped 3 bases and J dropped 3; count of bases not matched to a gene: 8. CDR3: CASSAGSGGDYGYTF. The CDR3 DNA reads as TGTGCCAGCAGCGCGGGTTCAGGGGGGGACTATGGCTACACCTTC.

The V and J genes are TRBV20-1 and TRBJ2-1; the D gene is possibly TRBD2 (5 bases). V gave up 3 bases and J gave up 3 bases, with 6 bases separating them. The germline V gene encodes CDR1 DFQATT and CDR2 SNEGSKA (reference sequence). The CDR3 consists of 12 residues. The CDR3 bases are TGCAGTGCTAGTGGAGGCTACAATGAGCAGTTCTTC. Residues: CSASGGYNEQFF.

The chain's CDR3 is CASSLDSVNNQPQHF. CDR3 DNA sequence: TGTGCCAGCAGCCTGGACAGCGTTAACAATCAGCCCCAGCATTTT. The chain links TRBV6-5 to TRBJ1-5; D is perhaps TRBD1 (6 bases). The CDR3 is 15 amino acids. CDR1 and CDR2 (germline): MNHEY, SVGAGI. V was clipped by 6 bases and J by 3 bases, with 15 bases between them.

The V and J genes are TRBV5-1 and TRBJ1-6; a weak D match, TRBD1 (5 bases). The CDR3 loop spans 15 amino acids. V was clipped by 0 bases and J by 3 bases, with 7 bases between them. Germline CDR1 is SGHRS and CDR2 is YFSETQ. The CDR3 spells CASSLVGGYNSPLHF. The CDR3 nucleotides read TGCGCCAGCAGCTTGGTCGGGGGCTATAATTCACCCCTCCACTTT.

The chain couples TRBV30 to TRBJ1-2; 9 bases are a match to TRBD1. Germline V gene sequence: CDR1 GTSNPN, CDR2 SVGIG (reference sequence). The CDR3 runs 11 residues. Trimming at V came to 5 bases and at J to 8 bases, leaving 3 bases not matched to a gene. The CDR3 bases are TGTGCCTGGGGGACAGGGCGCGGCTACACCTTC. Its translation: CAWGTGRGYTF.

The chain employs TRBV6-2 or TRBV6-3 and TRBJ2-3, with 8 bases fitting TRBD1. The CDR3 consists of 14 residues. V trimming: 5 bases; J trimming: 2 bases; junction bases outside the gene matches: 3. Per the germline V gene, CDR1 is MNHEY and CDR2 is SVGEGT. The CDR3: CASSDRGPTDTQYF. The CDR3, as DNA: TGTGCCAGCAGTGACAGGGGACCCACAGATACGCAGTATTTT.

Written as DNA, the CDR3 is TGCGCCAGCAGCTCTGGACAGGGAGACGAAAAACTGTTTTTT. Protein sequence: CASSSGQGDEKLFF. This rearrangement joins TRBV5-1 to TRBJ1-4; TRBD1 agrees at 8 bases. Unmatched junction bases numbered 6, after V lost 3 bases and J lost 8 bases. Germline CDR1 SGHRS, CDR2 YFSETQ. The CDR3 extends over 14 amino acids.

The chain joins TRBV30 to TRBJ2-2, with D possibly TRBD1 on 6 matching bases. Germline V gives CDR1 GTSNPN, CDR2 SVGIG (reference sequence). This CDR3 has 15 amino acids. With 3 bases removed from V and 1 base from J, the gap between germline ends came to 12 bases. The DNA for the CDR3 is TGTGCCTGGAGCCGGGACACTCTGAACACCGGGGAGCTGTTTTTT. Its protein product is CAWSRDTLNTGELFF.

This rearrangement joins TRBV29-1 to TRBJ1-2; a possible D gene is TRBD1 (5 bases). Trimming stripped 4 bases from V and 4 bases from J, with 13 bases between. This CDR3 has 13 amino acids. Germline values: CDR1 SQVTM, CDR2 ANQGSEA. The CDR3 region is CSVGTGEIYGYTF. CDR3 nucleotides: TGCAGCGTTGGGACGGGGGAGATCTATGGCTACACCTTC. The entire variable domain, with the rest obtained from reference TRBV29-1 and TRBJ1-2, is as follows: SAVISQKPSRDICQRGTSLTIQCQVDSQVTMMFWYRQQPGQSLTLIATANQGSEATYESGFVIDKFPISRPNLTFSTLTVSNMSPEDSSIYLCSVGTGEIYGYTFGSGTRLTVV.

This clone has only one observation. The chain has TRBV6-5 and TRBJ2-3; TRBD1 might be the D (6 bases). This CDR3 comprises 16 residues. V shed 4 bases and J shed 1 base, with 15 bases lying between them. The germline V gene encodes CDR1 MNHEY and CDR2 SVGAGI. The CDR3 DNA follows: TGTGCCAGCAGTTCGGGCTCGCAGGGGCGCACAGATACGCAGTATTTT. Its translation is CASSSGSQGRTDTQYF.

The chain is built from TRBV27 and TRBJ2-5; D not certain. The length of the CDR3 is 13 residues. Germline lookup yields CDR1 MNHEY and CDR2 SMNVEV (reference sequence). Trimming left V 2 bases short and J 5 bases short, with 9 bases between. CDR3: CASSLGQQETQYF. The CDR3 bases are TGTGCCAGCAGTTTAGGCCAGCAGGAGACCCAGTACTTC.

V is TRBV7-2 and J is TRBJ2-1; 7 bases line up with TRBD1. V lost 6 bases and J lost 1; bases outside the gene matches: 6. The CDR3 covers 15 residues. CDR1 and CDR2 from the germline V gene are SGHTA and FQGNSA. The CDR3 coding sequence is TGTGCCAGCAGAAGGGACAGAGGGTCCTACAATGAGCAGTTCTTC. This codes for CASRRDRGSYNEQFF.

The rearrangement links TRBV3-1 (or the pseudogene TRBV3-2) to TRBJ2-7; the D is unclear. V lost 1 base and J 6 bases, leaving 7 bases between the germline ends. This CDR3 has 12 residues. The V gene's germline CDR1 is LGHDT and CDR2 YNNKEL (reference sequence). The chain's CDR3 is CASSQGPLEQYF. The DNA of the CDR3 is TGTGCCAGCAGCCAAGGCCCTCTCGAGCAGTACTTC.

This chain uses TRBV3-1 (or the pseudogene TRBV3-2) with TRBJ2-3; possibly TRBD1 or TRBD2 for D (5 bases each). V gave up 3 bases and J gave up 2 bases, with 12 bases separating them. CDR3 length: 15 residues. Per the germline V gene, CDR1 is LGHDT and CDR2 is YNNKEL (reference sequence). As DNA, the CDR3 is TGTGCCAGCAGCCAGGGATGGGGGATCACAGATACGCAGTATTTT. Translating it yields CASSQGWGITDTQYF.

This sequence joins TRBV5-1 and TRBJ2-5, with 7 nucleotides matching TRBD2. V shed 4 bases, J shed 4 bases, and the junction held 13 bases outside the gene matches. The CDR3 totals 16 residues. Germline V gene lookup returns CDR1 SGHRS and CDR2 YFSETQ. CDR3: CASSLYPGGGRETQYF. The CDR3, as DNA: TGCGCCAGCAGCCTGTACCCGGGCGGGGGTCGAGAGACCCAGTACTTC.

In the case of this clone: The germline gene is not matched at one end of the junction; a read error may be the cause. This chain uses TRBV2 with TRBJ2-7; D might be TRBD1 or TRBD2, each matching 7 bases. The CDR3 sequence is 11 residues long. Germline V gene data show CDR1 as SNHLY and CDR2 as FYNNEI. In DNA form, the CDR3 reads TGTGCCAGCACGCGGGAGACAGGGAAGAATTTC. Encoded protein: CASTRETGKNF.

This clone came up once. This chain joins TRBV5-4 and TRBJ2-3, with 8 bases matching TRBD2. Germline V CDR1 and CDR2: SGHNT, YYREEE (reference sequence). Germline trimming cut 4 bases from V and 2 bases from J; bases unmatched to any gene: 3. The CDR3 spans 14 residues. For the CDR3, the DNA is TGTGCCAGCAGCCTTAGCGGGGACACAGATACGCAGTATTTT. It specifies CASSLSGDTDTQYF.

This chain joins TRBV2 and TRBJ1-5, with 8 nucleotides matching TRBD1. The germline gives CDR1 SNHLY, CDR2 FYNNEI. The V and J ends lost 4 bases and 7 bases, in that order; junction bases with no gene match: 6. This CDR3 contains 14 residues. CDR3 bases: TGTGCCAGCAGTGGAATGGACAGGGCCCAGCCCCAGCATTTT. It encodes CASSGMDRAQPQHF.

This chain links TRBV10-3 with TRBJ1-6; D uncertain. The CDR3 is 14 amino acids. V was shortened by 6 bases and J by 5 bases, with 11 bases between the two germline ends. Germline assignment: CDR1 ENHRY and CDR2 SYGVKD. CDR3 sequence: CAIRQTADNSPLHF. In nucleotides, the CDR3 is TGTGCCATCAGACAGACCGCTGATAATTCACCCCTCCACTTT.

The V gene is TRBV19, the J gene TRBJ2-2; D is unresolved. V was shortened by 6 bases and J by 6 bases, with 8 bases between the two germline ends. Germline CDR1 LNHDA, CDR2 SQIVND (reference sequence). This CDR3 has 12 amino acids. The chain's CDR3 is CASRWVAGELFF. As DNA, the CDR3 is TGTGCCAGTAGATGGGTAGCCGGGGAGCTGTTTTTT.

The chain employs TRBV19 and TRBJ2-3; D may be TRBD1 (6 bases). Trimming removed 4 bases at V and 8 bases at J, with 13 bases between. This CDR3 region has 13 residues. Germline CDR1 reads LNHDA; CDR2 reads SQIVND (reference sequence). This CDR3 reads CASSTTEQGTQYF. CDR3 nucleotides: TGTGCCAGTAGTACGACGGAACAGGGTACGCAGTATTTT.

The gene calls are TRBV2 and TRBJ2-1, with D unclear. V lost 6 bases to trimming and J lost 7 bases, with 7 bases between them. The CDR3 contains 11 residues. Looked up from germline, CDR1 is SNHLY and CDR2 is FYNNEI. The CDR3 nucleotides read TGTGCCAGCAGACTAATAAATGAGCAGTTCTTC. Its protein product is CASRLINEQFF.